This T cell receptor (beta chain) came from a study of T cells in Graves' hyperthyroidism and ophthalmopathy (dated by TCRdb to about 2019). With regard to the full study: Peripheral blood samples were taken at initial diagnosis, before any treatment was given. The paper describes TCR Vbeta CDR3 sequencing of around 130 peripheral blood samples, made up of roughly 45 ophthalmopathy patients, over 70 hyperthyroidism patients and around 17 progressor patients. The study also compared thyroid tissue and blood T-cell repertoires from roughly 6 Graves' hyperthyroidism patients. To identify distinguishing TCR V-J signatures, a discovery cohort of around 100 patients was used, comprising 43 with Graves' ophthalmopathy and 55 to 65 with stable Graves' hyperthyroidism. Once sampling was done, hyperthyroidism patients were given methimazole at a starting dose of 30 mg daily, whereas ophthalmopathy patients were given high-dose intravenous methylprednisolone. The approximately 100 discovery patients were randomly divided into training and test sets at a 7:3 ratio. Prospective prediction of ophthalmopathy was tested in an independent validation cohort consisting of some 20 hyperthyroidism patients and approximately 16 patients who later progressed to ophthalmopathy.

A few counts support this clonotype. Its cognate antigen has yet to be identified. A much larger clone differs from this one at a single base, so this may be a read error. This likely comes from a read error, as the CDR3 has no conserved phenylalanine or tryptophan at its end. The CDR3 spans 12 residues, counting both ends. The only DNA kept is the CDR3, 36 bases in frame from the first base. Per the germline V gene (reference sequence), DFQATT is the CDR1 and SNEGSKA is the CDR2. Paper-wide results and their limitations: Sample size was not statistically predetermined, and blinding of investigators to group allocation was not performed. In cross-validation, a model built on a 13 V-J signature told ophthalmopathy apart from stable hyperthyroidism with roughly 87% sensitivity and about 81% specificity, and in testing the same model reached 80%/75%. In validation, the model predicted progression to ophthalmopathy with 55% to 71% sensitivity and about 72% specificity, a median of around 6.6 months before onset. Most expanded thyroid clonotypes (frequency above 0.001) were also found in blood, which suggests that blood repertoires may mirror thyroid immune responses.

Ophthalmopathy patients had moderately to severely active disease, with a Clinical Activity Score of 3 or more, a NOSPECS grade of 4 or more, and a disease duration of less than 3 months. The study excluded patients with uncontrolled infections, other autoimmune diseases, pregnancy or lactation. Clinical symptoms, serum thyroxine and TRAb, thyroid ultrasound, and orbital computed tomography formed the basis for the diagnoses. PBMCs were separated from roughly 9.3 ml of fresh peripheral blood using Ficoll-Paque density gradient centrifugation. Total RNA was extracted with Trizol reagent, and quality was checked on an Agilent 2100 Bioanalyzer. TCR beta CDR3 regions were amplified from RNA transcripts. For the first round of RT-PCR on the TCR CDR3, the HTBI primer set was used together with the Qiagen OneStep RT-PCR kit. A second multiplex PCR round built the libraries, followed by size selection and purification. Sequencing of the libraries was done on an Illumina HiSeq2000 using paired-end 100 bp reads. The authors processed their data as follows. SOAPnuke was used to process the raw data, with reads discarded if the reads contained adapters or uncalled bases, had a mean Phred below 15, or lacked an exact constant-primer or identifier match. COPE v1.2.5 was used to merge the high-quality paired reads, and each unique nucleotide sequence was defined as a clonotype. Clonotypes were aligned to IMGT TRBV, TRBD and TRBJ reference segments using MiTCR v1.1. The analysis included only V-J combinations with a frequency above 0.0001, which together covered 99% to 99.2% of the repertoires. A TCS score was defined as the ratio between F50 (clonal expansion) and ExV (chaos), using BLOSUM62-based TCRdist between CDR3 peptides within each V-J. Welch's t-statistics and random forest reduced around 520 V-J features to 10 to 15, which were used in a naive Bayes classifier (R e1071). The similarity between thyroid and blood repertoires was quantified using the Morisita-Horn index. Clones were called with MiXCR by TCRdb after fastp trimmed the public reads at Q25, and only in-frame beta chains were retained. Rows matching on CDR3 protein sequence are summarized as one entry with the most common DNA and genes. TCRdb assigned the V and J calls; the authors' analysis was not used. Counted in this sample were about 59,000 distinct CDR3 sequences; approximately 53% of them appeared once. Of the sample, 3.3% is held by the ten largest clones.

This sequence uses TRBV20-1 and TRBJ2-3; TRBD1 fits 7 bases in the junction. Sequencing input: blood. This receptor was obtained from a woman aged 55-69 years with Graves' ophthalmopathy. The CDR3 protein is CSAEQGTDAQYL. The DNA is TGCAGTGCCGAACAGGGGACAGATGCGCAGTATCTT.